This T cell receptor beta chain was recorded in a study of identifying expanded T cells in peripheral blood. Details on this clone: Its target is unknown.

TCRdb's copy holds only in-frame clones and misses some; the assay was immunoSEQ multiplex PCR. In the table there are over 90,000 clones, roughly 86% of which are singletons. There are 13 residues in the CDR3. J was trimmed by 7 bases and V by 7 bases; bases with no gene match: 8. The germline V gene has CDR1 LNHNV and CDR2 YYDKDF (reference sequence). Study findings and constraints: Approximately 1.1 clones differed between technical replicates, versus about 17 and 20 over time.

During the collection period, no donor immune events like infections were recorded. The sample comprised blood. The origin of this receptor is a person aged 18 to 75 in good health. J is TRBJ1-2 and V is TRBV15; 8 bases agree with TRBD1. CDR3 region: CATNPTGVGGYTF. CDR3 nucleotides: TGTGCCACCAACCCGACAGGGGTCGGTGGCTACACCTTC.